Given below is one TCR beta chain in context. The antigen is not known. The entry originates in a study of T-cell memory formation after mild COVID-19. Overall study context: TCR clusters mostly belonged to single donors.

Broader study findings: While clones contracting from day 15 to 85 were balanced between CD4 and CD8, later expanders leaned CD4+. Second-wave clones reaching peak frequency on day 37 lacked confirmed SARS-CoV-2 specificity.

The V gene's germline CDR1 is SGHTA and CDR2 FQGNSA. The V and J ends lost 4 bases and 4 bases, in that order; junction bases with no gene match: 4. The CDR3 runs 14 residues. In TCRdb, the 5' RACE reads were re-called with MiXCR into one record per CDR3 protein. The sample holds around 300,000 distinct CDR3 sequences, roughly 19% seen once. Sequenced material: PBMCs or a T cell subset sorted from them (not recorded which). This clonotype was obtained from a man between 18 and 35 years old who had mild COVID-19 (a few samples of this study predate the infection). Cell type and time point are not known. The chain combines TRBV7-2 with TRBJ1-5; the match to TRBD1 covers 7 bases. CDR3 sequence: CASSWDSYNQPQHF. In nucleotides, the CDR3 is TGTGCCAGCAGCTGGGACAGCTATAATCAGCCCCAGCATTTT.